This TCR beta chain was obtained from a study of shared clonotypes between healthy human individuals. For the study at large: Three CD4 naive, three CD4 memory, two CD8 naive and one CD8 memory plate were used per donor. Points from the study as a whole: When compared with the clonotypes that were shared by all four sorted-subset donors, the non-shared clonotypes turned out to have lower generation probabilities.

Assay runs were performed at deep level. Assay used: immunoSEQ multiplex PCR; TCRdb lists only in-frame clones, some missing. The repertoire includes about 2.3 million clones, around 92% of them detected once, and around 0.4% sits in the top ten. About this clone itself: Its antigen remains unknown.

Specimen: naive CD4+ T cells from PBMCs. Specified subset: CD45RA+ positively selected. This receptor was obtained from a man aged 18-30 years in good health. Some clones in this sample may be carry-over from other donors' samples.

The CDR3 reads CASSEGGYQETQYF. The CDR3 nucleotides are TGCGCCAGCAGTGAAGGGGGGTACCAAGAGACCCAGTACTTC. The chain is built from TRBV10-1 and TRBJ2-5, with D possibly called TRBD1 or TRBD2 (6 bases each). CDR3 length equals 14 residues. Germline CDR1 and CDR2: WNHNN and SYGVQD (reference sequence). V was cut by 3 bases and J by 0 bases, with 8 bases left in between.